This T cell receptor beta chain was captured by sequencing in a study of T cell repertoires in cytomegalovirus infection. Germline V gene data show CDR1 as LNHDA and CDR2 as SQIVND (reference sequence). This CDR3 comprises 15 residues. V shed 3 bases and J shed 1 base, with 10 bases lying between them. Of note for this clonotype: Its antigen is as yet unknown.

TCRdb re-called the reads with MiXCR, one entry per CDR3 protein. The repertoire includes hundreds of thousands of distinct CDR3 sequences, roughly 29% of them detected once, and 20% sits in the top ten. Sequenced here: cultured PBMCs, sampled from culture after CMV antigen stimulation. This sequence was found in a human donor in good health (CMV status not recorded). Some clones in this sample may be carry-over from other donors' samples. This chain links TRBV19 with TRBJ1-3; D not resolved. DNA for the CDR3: TGTGCCAGTAGTATCTTTTGGAAGTCTGGAAACACCATATATTTT. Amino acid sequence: CASSIFWKSGNTIYF.